This T cell receptor beta chain was captured in a study of cytomegalovirus exposure and HLA in healthy donors (TCRdb year 2017). For the study in its entirety: According to an earlier analysis of a few hundred of the donors, about 179 million T cells yielded 117 million unique TCR beta sequences and around 300 Gb of sequence data. An early release that covered 500 to 800 HLA-typed donors contained approximately 300 gigabases of sequencing data and 80 million or so unique TCR sequences. Among the roughly 400 genotyped donors, around 79% belonged to the genetic ancestry cluster associated with self-reported Caucasian donors. The study aimed to test whether cataloging public T cell receptors could reveal signatures of past pathogen exposure. Using immunosequencing, the study profiled T cell repertoires from about 610 subjects and related those repertoires to cytomegalovirus serostatus. A separate validation cohort of roughly 130 different subjects was used in addition to the 666-subject first cohort. High-throughput TCR immunosequencing, statistical association of individual TCRs with disease status, and machine learning were combined to predict cytomegalovirus infection status. A later analysis re-examined previously published TCR beta repertoires from about 670 donors and added high-resolution HLA genotyping to investigate patterns of TCR occurrence. In the later analysis, no new phenotypic data were used to find candidate immune exposures; instead, reliance was placed on TCR beta sequences and their occurrence across donors. An earlier analysis of roughly 600 of the donors used high-throughput TCR beta sequencing to judge whether each TCR beta V gene segment behaved as functional or pseudogenic. Donor age, sex, ethnicity and CMV serostatus were collected together with the repertoire data. Genome-wide SNP genotypes for about three fifths of the roughly 670 donors were used in a later genetic analysis, which treated that subset as a discovery cohort. All discovery cohort repertoires had been generated using a single sequencing platform. HLA typing covered class I and class II loci at four-digit resolution. Typing coverage varied by locus: roughly 620-630 donors for A, B, C, DRB1 and DQB1; more than 500 for DQA1; around 610 for DPA1; around 450 for DPB1. Four or five DR-DQ haplotypes were handled as single units for association and clustering because linkage in the cohort was strong. Across about 370 genotyped donors of the cohort, an average of roughly 200,000 unique TCR beta nucleotide sequences per donor were sequenced, and approximately 17% of those sequences were non-productive.

The protocol used for the library was the immunoSEQ multiplex PCR assay. For the multiplex PCR, a mixture combining 60 forward primers for TCR Vbeta segments and 13 reverse primers for TCR Jbeta segments was used. The CDR3 region of rearranged TCR beta genes was amplified from genomic DNA with a multiplex PCR assay. The amplified TCR beta libraries were sequenced on the Illumina HiSeq System as 87-base-pair reads. On the authors' methods: Across the 500 to 700 repertoires, a later analysis counted roughly 84 million unique TCR beta chains, 8.5 million to 12 million of which were shared by at least two donors. To remove PCR and sequencing errors, raw reads were error-corrected and collapsed into unique sequences using a nearest-neighbor algorithm that merged closely related sequences. To assign V, D and J gene segments, CDR3 sequences were aligned to IMGT reference sequences. For a sequence to be retained, a match of at least six nucleotides was required to both a V gene segment and a J gene segment. A rearrangement was called productive if the CDR3 had no stop codons and remained in frame with V and J, and every other rearrangement was called non-productive. CDR3 was defined by IMGT convention, running from the second conserved V-encoded cysteine to the conserved J-encoded phenylalanine. Sequences without an unambiguous match to a single V gene segment were excluded from the earlier analysis of almost 600 of the donors. An earlier analysis of 550 to 650 of the donors classified V segments as functional when productive rearrangements were above 56.7% and as segregating when the standard deviation between donors was above 5%. A statistical classification framework was built to diagnose cytomegalovirus status from the catalog of TCR beta chain sequences. V and J gene assignment, in a later analysis, came from comparing TCR nucleotide sequences with IMGT/GENE-DB human TR gene sequences. The TCRdist pipeline was used in a later analysis to assign CDR3 sequences and most-parsimonious VDJ recombination scenarios. A later analysis defined each TCR beta chain by its CDR3 amino acid sequence plus V-gene family, and excluded reads lacking a unique V-gene family. In a later analysis, several hundred highly shared, low-generation-probability nucleotide sequences were removed to address suspected cross-contamination and a sequencing artifact. In a later analysis, a clonal expansion index was calculated for each public chain from normalized within-repertoire ranks of inferred template counts. In a later analysis, generation probabilities were computed using a VDJ recombination model fitted to out-of-frame rearrangements, and the results were checked against IGoR. Hypergeometric tests were used in a later analysis to score TCR-TCR, TCR-HLA and TCR-CMV co-occurrence, with a repertoire-size bias correction applied to the TCR pairs. A later analysis estimated false discovery rates by permuting HLA or CMV assignments 20 times. In a later analysis, co-occurring TCRs were grouped using DBSCAN, and TCRdist sequence similarity was added for clustering within HLA-allele-positive subsets. Repertoires with fewer than 30,000 or more than 120,000 public chains were left out of co-occurrence clustering, as were roughly five repertoires with anomalous nucleotide sharing. Imported from immuneACCESS, the table was reduced by TCRdb to in-frame sequences with V and J called. These copies leave out some clones; in studies compared against another copy, an unresolved V gene accounts for under half, and the cause of the remainder is not known. V and J calls and clone size are copied from that table; D and trimming were computed from the DNA. Recorded for this sample are 130,000 or so clones; around 70% of them occurred a single time. Approximately 7% of the sample belongs to the ten largest clones.

General study outcomes and caveats: A total of 150 to 200 TCR beta chains were listed by the study as associated with cytomegalovirus. A later analysis associated 16,951 TCR beta sequences with specific HLA alleles at a false discovery rate of 0.05. HLA typing was unavailable for some donors at each locus, so association tests used only the typed subset. In an earlier analysis of 450 to 750 of the donors, most TCR beta V segments appeared in productive rearrangements about 87% or about 30% of the time, broadly matching IMGT annotations. In vitro tests confirmed that a few of the cytomegalovirus-associated TCR beta chains recognize cytomegalovirus antigens. The authors suggested that the approach could potentially be extended to other disease states and immunological phenotypes. A cluster of highly shared sequence variants was judged likely to be a technical artifact of the sequencing pipeline. Sequencing depth was assumed to be roughly uniform across donors in the presence/absence analyses, though that assumption may not hold. A further reported finding was that TCR beta sequences accurately predicted the HLA-A and HLA-B alleles for most subjects in the first cohort. A later analysis found that most CMV-associated TCR beta chains appeared HLA-restricted, with HLA associations seemingly driven largely by CMV exposure. An association between a missense DCLRE1C variant and V-gene and J-gene trimming of TCR beta chains was found in a later genetic analysis and replicated in an independent cohort. A later analysis found that HLA-associated TCR beta chains were more clonally expanded and had lower generation probabilities than equally common non-associated chains. The earlier analysis of some 540 of the donors excluded over 15 rarely observed V segments, including chromosome 9 orphons, because counts were too low. Correlated functional status among segregating V segments might reflect linkage disequilibrium, but an unknown experimental factor could not be ruled out. According to a later genetic analysis, donors in an Asian-associated ancestry cluster had fewer N-insertions in productive TCRs than the approximately 690-donor mean. According to a later analysis, TCR association rates differed among HLA loci, with DRB1 alleles showing the most associated TCRs and HLA-C alleles showing the fewest. The classifier was reported to diagnose cytomegalovirus status with high specificity and sensitivity in both the original cohort and the validation cohort. When HLA alleles, especially DR and DQ, strongly co-occurred, TCR associations were difficult to assign to individual alleles. While some public TCRs were present in many individuals, most TCR sequences turned up only very rarely across donors. According to a later analysis, parvovirus B19, influenza, CMV and Epstein-Barr virus appeared linked to several top co-occurrence clusters. CMV serostatus was the only immune exposure information available for the cohort. Because the 87-base-pair reads could not distinguish some IMGT-functional V segments, including TRBV6-2 and TRBV6-3, those segments were excluded. The cohort was sequenced for TCR beta chains only, and without alpha or paired-chain data the features that could be detected were limited.

As encoded in the germline V gene (reference sequence), CDR1 is SEHNR while CDR2 is FQNEAQ. The CDR3 spans 16 residues, from the cysteine through the phenylalanine. Only the CDR3 region is kept as DNA, spanning 48 bases read in frame from base 1. Unmatched junction bases come to 4, with V trimmed by 5 bases and J by 0 bases. On this clone: Its antigen target is currently unknown. The record has no base qualities; no much larger clone is one base away.

The cohort consisted of 670 or so healthy bone marrow donors. Cohort members were all nominally healthy when sampled, although unrecorded immune exposures were likely present. The donor tested CMV seropositive, placing the donor among the 290 or so seropositive members of the cohort. Every donor gave a peripheral blood sample, and the peripheral blood mononuclear cells from that sample were used for TCR beta sequencing. Genomic DNA was extracted from the blood cell samples with the Qiagen DNeasy Blood Extraction Kit. The TCR was taken from a man aged 35 to 55 in good health and CMV-seropositive. In this chain, TRBV7-9 is recombined with TRBJ1-5; a stretch of 10 junction bases matches TRBD1. Specimen: PBMCs. The CDR3 in this case is CASSQGQGDSNQPQHF. The DNA is as follows: TGTGCCAGCAGCCAAGGACAGGGGGATAGCAATCAGCCCCAGCATTTT.